These T cell receptor beta chains were read from a single sample in a study of blood T cell repertoires in COVID-19. Produced via immunoSEQ multiplex PCR; TCRdb's table is partial and in-frame only. The sample holds over 140,000 clones, around 78% seen once. The sample comprised peripheral blood. Every receptor here comes from a woman aged 80 or older with active or convalescent COVID-19. The CDR3 runs from the conserved cysteine through the conserved F or W.

V: TRBV5-4
length: 13
CDR3: CASSPPGSNEQFF

V: TRBV29-1
length: 12
CDR3: CSVEELSETQYF

V: TRBV4-1
length: 15
CDR3: CASSQEMAGGETQYF

V: TRBV6-2/TRBV6-3
length: 17
CDR3: CASSYLGGGASYNEQFF

V: TRBV6-6
length: 14
CDR3: CASRKLQGGETQYF

V: TRBV9
length: 15
CDR3: CASSVGGDNSYGYTF

V: TRBV14
length: 15
CDR3: CASSPGLRGPHTQYF

V: TRBV5-1
length: 14
CDR3: CASSFERDNSPLHF

V: TRBV6-6
length: 16
CDR3: CASSYSNRGSGNTIYF

V: TRBV19
length: 22
CDR3: CASTGGGAWEVVLQKNTGELFF

V: TRBV10-2
length: 14
CDR3: CASNVQGQENIQYF

V: TRBV5-1
length: 13
CDR3: CASSYTGPHGYTF

V: TRBV9
length: 15
CDR3: CASTSDGGSYNEQFF

V: TRBV27
length: 13
CDR3: CASSLRQGRGYTF

V: TRBV9
length: 16
CDR3: CASSVATGGITDTQYF

V: TRBV6-2/TRBV6-3
length: 15
CDR3: CASSYGGRPGGTIYF

V: TRBV2
length: 17
CDR3: CASSLWGPASTNEKLFF

V: TRBV9
length: 15
CDR3: CASSPEGRNNEKLFF

V: TRBV5-6
length: 18
CDR3: CASSLFQGAFSGANVLTF

V: TRBV6-1
length: 14
CDR3: CASSQGQGARGYTF

V: TRBV30
length: 18
CDR3: CAWRGIPAGGSLAGELFF

V: TRBV20-1
length: 11
CDR3: CSASPGFGYTF

V: TRBV4-1
length: 16
CDR3: CASSPGQLILTDGYTF

V: TRBV6-4
length: 15
CDR3: CASSELATGSVPAFF

V: TRBV20-1
length: 11
CDR3: CSTGTGVELFF

V: TRBV5-1
length: 16
CDR3: CASSPRTSGGDDTQYF

V: TRBV27
length: 15
CDR3: CASRRTSGAIYEQYF

V: TRBV2
length: 11
CDR3: CASREDREQFF

V: TRBV27
length: 15
CDR3: CASSRGQGPYNEQFF